These 2 T cell receptor beta chains share one sample of origin, sequenced in a study of T cell responses to AZD1222 COVID-19 vaccine. TCRdb's table, derived via immunoSEQ multiplex PCR, lists solely in-frame clones and lacks some. The data show roughly 140,000 clones, 91% seen once. The material sequenced was peripheral blood, taken on day 0 of AZD1222 vaccination. The receptors here all came from an adult in good health.

V usage is TRBV19 and J usage is TRBJ1-5; tentative D call: TRBD1 (5 bases). Trimming cost V 6 bases and J 5 bases, with 14 bases left between them. The CDR3 consists of 14 residues. The germline gives CDR1 LNHDA, CDR2 SQIVND (reference sequence). CDR3 sequence (DNA): TGTGCCAGTAGCCAGCAGGGAGACGATCAGCCCCAGCATTTT. Its translation is CASSQQGDDQPQHF.

The CDR3 DNA sequence: TGTGCCAGCAGCTTATCCCCCTCCTTGGCCAACGTCCTGACTTTC. Amino acid sequence: CASSLSPSLANVLTF. The rearrangement uses TRBV7-6 and TRBJ2-6; no definite D call. CDR1 SGHVS and CDR2 FNYEAQ come from the germline V gene. The CDR3 is made up of 15 amino acids. V lost 2 bases and J 6 bases, leaving 11 bases between the germline ends. Supplemented by reference TRBV7-6 and TRBJ2-6, the full variable domain reads GAGVSQSPRYKVTKRGQDVALRCDPISGHVSLYWYRQALGQGPEFLTYFNYEAQQDKSGLPNDRFSAERPEGSISTLTIQRTEQRDSAMYRCASSLSPSLANVLTFGAGSRLTVL.